Listed below are T cell receptor beta chains from one sample, sequenced in a study of T cell responses to AZD1222 COVID-19 vaccine. Sequencing used immunoSEQ multiplex PCR; TCRdb keeps in-frame clones, though not all of them. The sample lists more than 100,000 clones; roughly nine tenths were seen once. Sequencing used peripheral blood, obtained on day 0 of AZD1222 vaccination. The source is an adult in good health. The CDR3 runs from the conserved cysteine through the conserved F or W. D genes are given only for firm matches. Rows give clone size only sometimes, using once, few, many, or a class for an expanded clone.

V	D	length	J	size	DNA	CDR3
TRBV5-1	TRBD2	13	TRBJ2-1	.	TGCGCCAGCAGCTTGGAGGGCGGGAGGGCCAAGTTCTTC	CASSLEGGRAKFF
TRBV7-3	.	14	TRBJ2-1	.	TGTGCCAGCAGCCGAGGACTGAATTACAATGAGCAGTTCTTC	CASSRGLNYNEQFF
TRBV28	.	18	TRBJ1-5	.	TGTGCCAGCAGTTTATGGGGGGGGGCTCAATATAGCAATCAGCCCCAGCATTTT	CASSLWGGAQYSNQPQHF
TRBV5-1	.	15	TRBJ2-2	once	TGCGCCAGCAGCCGTGTGACAGCTAACACCGGGGAGCTGTTTTTT	CASSRVTANTGELFF
TRBV19	TRBD1	15	TRBJ1-1	.	TGTGCCAGTAGTGGGGCCCACCAGGGGGACACTGAAGCTTTCTTT	CASSGAHQGDTEAFF
TRBV27	.	14	TRBJ1-6	.	TGTGCCAGCAGTTTACATACAGACAATTCACCCCTCCACTTT	CASSLHTDNSPLHF
TRBV7-3	.	16	TRBJ2-3	.	TGTGCCAGCAGCACTCCCAGGGGGGGCGCCGCAGATACGCAGTATTTT	CASSTPRGGAADTQYF
TRBV2	.	15	TRBJ1-1	once	TGTGCCAGCAGTGAACTAGGGACGCGGAACACTGAAGCTTTCTTT	CASSELGTRNTEAFF
TRBV4-1	.	15	TRBJ1-2	.	TGCGCCAGCAGCCAAGATGTAACCGATGCCTATGGCTACACCTTC	CASSQDVTDAYGYTF
TRBV5-1	.	14	TRBJ1-2	.	TGCGCCAGCAGCTTGGACCCAGGGCTCTATGGCTACACCTTC	CASSLDPGLYGYTF
TRBV10-3	.	13	TRBJ1-5	.	TGTGCCATCAGGGACTTTAGCAATCAGCCCCAGCATTTT	CAIRDFSNQPQHF
TRBV9	.	12	TRBJ1-1	.	TGTGCCAGCAGCGCGGGGGGCACTGAAGCTTTCTTT	CASSAGGTEAFF
TRBV6-6	.	13	TRBJ2-7	.	TGTGCCAGCACCGTAGCTCGGTCCTACGAGCAGTACTTC	CASTVARSYEQYF
TRBV28	.	14	TRBJ1-1	.	TGTGCCAGCAGGGTTGGTCCTGATCTAGCTGAAGCTTTCTTT	CASRVGPDLAEAFF
TRBV28	.	15	TRBJ2-1	.	TGTGCCAGCAGTGGCCTCATGGTAGCTCAGGGTGAGCAGTTCTTC	CASSGLMVAQGEQFF
TRBV5-5	.	19	TRBJ1-1	.	TGTGCCAGCAGCTTGGGGAGGACCGTTGTACAACTGGTGGACACTGAAGCTTTCTTT	CASSLGRTVVQLVDTEAFF
TRBV6-6	TRBD1	15	TRBJ1-2	.	TGTGCCAGCAGTTACTCCCCGGGACAGTTGGGAGGCTACACCTTC	CASSYSPGQLGGYTF
TRBV11-1	TRBD1	14	TRBJ1-2	.	TGTGCCAGCAGCCTGACAGGGGAGCCTATCGGCTACACCTTC	CASSLTGEPIGYTF
TRBV9	TRBD2	16	TRBJ2-3	once	TGTGCCAGCAGCCCGGGACTAGCGGGAATGAGCGATACGCAGTATTTT	CASSPGLAGMSDTQYF
TRBV7-9	.	13	TRBJ2-7	.	TGTGCCACCATGCGGGGCCTCTCCTACGAGCAGTACTTC	CATMRGLSYEQYF
TRBV2	TRBD1	14	TRBJ1-5	.	TGTGCCAGCAGTGACGGACAGGGGCGGCAGCCCCAGCATTTT	CASSDGQGRQPQHF
TRBV2	TRBD2	15	TRBJ2-2	.	TGTGCCAGCAGTGTGATAGCGGGAGGGAACGGGGAGCTGTTTTTT	CASSVIAGGNGELFF
TRBV6-5	TRBD1	12	TRBJ1-1	.	TGTGCCAGCAGCAACAGGGGCCCTGAAGCTTTCTTT	CASSNRGPEAFF
TRBV24-1	.	14	TRBJ1-5	.	TGTGCCACCAGTGATTCCGGGTGGGATAAGCCCCAGCATTTT	CATSDSGWDKPQHF
TRBV7-3	TRBD2	15	TRBJ2-3	.	TGTGCCAGCAGGATAATAGCGGGGGGTGAAGATACGCAGTATTTT	CASRIIAGGEDTQYF
TRBV9	TRBD1	15	TRBJ1-2	.	TGTGCCAGCAGCTTCCGGACAGGAACTAACTATGGCTACACCTTC	CASSFRTGTNYGYTF
TRBV7-8	.	11	TRBJ2-2	.	TGTGCCAGCAGCCCCGTTGGGGAGCTGTTTTTT	CASSPVGELFF
TRBV30	.	16	TRBJ2-7	.	TGTGCCTGGGTTGGGGGTGGAAAGTCAGGCTCCTACGAGCAGTACTTC	CAWVGGGKSGSYEQYF
TRBV4-2	.	16	TRBJ1-4	once	TGTGCCAGCAGCCAAGAAGGTGCAGGGCGGTTGAAAAAACTGTTTTTT	CASSQEGAGRLKKLFF
TRBV12-2	.	12	TRBJ2-2	.	TGTGCAAGTCGCTGTAACACCGGGGAGCTGTTTTTT	CASRCNTGELFF
TRBV19	.	13	TRBJ2-7	.	TGTGCCAGTAGTATAGGTAACTCCTACGAGCAGTACTTC	CASSIGNSYEQYF
TRBV14	TRBD1	15	TRBJ1-4	.	TGTGCCAGCAGCCGACCGGGACAGGGGAAGGAAAAACTGTTTTTT	CASSRPGQGKEKLFF
TRBV3-1/TRBV3-2	.	12	TRBJ1-1	.	TGTGCCAGCAGCCCGAGGGACACTGAAGCTTTCTTT	CASSPRDTEAFF
TRBV24-1	TRBD2	19	TRBJ2-1	.	TGTGCCACCAGTGATTTGGGGTCGGGAGGGCCTAGCTCCTACAATGAGCAGTTCTTC	CATSDLGSGGPSSYNEQFF
TRBV5-1	TRBD1	14	TRBJ1-2	.	TGCGCCAGCAGCGCCGGGACAGGGGCCTATGGCTACACCTTC	CASSAGTGAYGYTF
TRBV5-1	TRBD1	16	TRBJ1-2	.	TGCGCCAGCAGCCTGGGACAGGGCCTGGCCAACTATGGCTACACCTTC	CASSLGQGLANYGYTF
TRBV19	.	14	TRBJ1-1	.	TGTGCCAGTACCCAGGGTAGATGGAACACTGAAGCTTTCTTT	CASTQGRWNTEAFF
TRBV5-1	TRBD1	14	TRBJ1-2	once	TGCGCCAGCAGCTTACAGACAGGGGGGAATGGCTACACCTTC	CASSLQTGGNGYTF
TRBV29-1	.	12	TRBJ1-1	.	TGCAGCTCGGGGGGACAAGGCACTGAAGCTTTCTTT	CSSGGQGTEAFF
TRBV6-5	TRBD2	16	TRBJ2-7	.	TGTGCCAGCAGTTACTCGAGTAAACTAGCGGCTGACGAGCAGTACTTC	CASSYSSKLAADEQYF
TRBV19	.	12	TRBJ1-2	.	TGTGCCAGTAGTATCGGGCAGATTGGCTACACCTTC	CASSIGQIGYTF
TRBV27	.	14	TRBJ2-7	.	TGTGCCAGCAGTTTATCCGGTGCCTTATCGGAGCAGTACTTC	CASSLSGALSEQYF
TRBV5-8	TRBD1	15	TRBJ1-5	.	TGTGCCAGCAGCGGACAGGGCTCACGGGGTCAGCCCCAGCATTTT	CASSGQGSRGQPQHF
TRBV19	TRBD1	15	TRBJ2-3	.	TGTGCCAGTAGTCATCCGGGACAGAACACAGATACGCAGTATTTT	CASSHPGQNTDTQYF
TRBV19	.	14	TRBJ2-7	.	TGTGCCAGTAGTTTGGGACTTTTCCCCTACGAGCAGTACTTC	CASSLGLFPYEQYF
TRBV2	TRBD1	15	TRBJ1-1	.	TGTGCCAGCAGGGGTGACAGGGTCAGGAACACTGAAGCTTTCTTT	CASRGDRVRNTEAFF
TRBV7-6	TRBD2	17	TRBJ2-3	few	TGTGCCAGCAGCTCCCGGACTAGCGGGGGGCCCTCCTATACGCAGTATTTT	CASSSRTSGGPSYTQYF